The 27 T cell receptor beta chains below all came from one sample that was sequenced in a study of regulatory T cells in long-lasting Graves disease. Relying on iRepertoire HTBI primers and Arm-PCR of CDR3 regions, the team built TCR beta libraries. TCRdb fed the multiplex PCR reads into MiXCR, producing one record per CDR3 protein. The sample holds 350,000 to 500,000 distinct CDR3 sequences, roughly a fifth seen once. Time point of the sample: persistent/refractory GD, antithyroid drugs over 5 years with positive TRAb. Scientists built the TCR library using RNA that was extracted from PBMCs. Source: peripheral blood mononuclear cells (PBMCs), taken when the disease was refractory, from a patient treated with antithyroid drugs. Receptors were obtained from a female donor with Graves disease.

This chain connects TRBV9 to TRBJ2-2, with 10 positions matching TRBD2. Germline CDR1 reads SGDLS; CDR2 reads YYNGEE. V was clipped by 3 bases and J by 7 bases; unmatched bases: 6. The CDR3 is made up of 15 amino acids. The CDR3 DNA reads as TGTGCCAGCAGCGCTAGCGGGAGAACGGGCGGGGAGCTGTTTTTT. This sequence encodes CASSASGRTGGELFF.

This clonotype was seen a handful of times. This chain joins TRBV6-2 or TRBV6-3 and TRBJ2-1; possibly TRBD1 for D (7 bases). V shed 5 bases and J shed 7 bases, with 18 bases lying between them. CDR1 and CDR2 from the germline V gene are MNHEY and SVGEGT. The CDR3 is made up of 15 amino acids. The CDR3 sequence: CASSDLGAGGNEQFF. In DNA form, the CDR3 reads TGTGCCAGCAGTGATCTAGGGGCAGGGGGGAATGAGCAGTTCTTC.

The chain joins TRBV6-1 to TRBJ2-2; TRBD1 agrees at 9 bases. Germline CDR1 MNHNS, CDR2 SASEGT. The CDR3 spans 14 residues. J gave up 13 bases and V 5 bases, and 11 bases lay outside the gene matches. The DNA for the CDR3 is TGTGCCAGCAGTACCCTACAGGGGGCGCAGGGGCTGTTTTTT. It is translated as CASSTLQGAQGLFF.

The table lists this clonotype with a few counts. The V call is TRBV25-1, the J call TRBJ1-2; D perhaps matches TRBD1 (5 bases). The V gene's germline CDR1 is MGHDK and CDR2 SYGVNS. The CDR3 runs 15 residues. Trimming removed 1 base at V and 6 bases at J, with 15 bases between. The CDR3 reads CASSELRGQEDGYTF. The CDR3 DNA follows: TGTGCCAGCAGTGAATTGAGGGGCCAAGAGGATGGCTACACCTTC.

This clonotype was observed at least ten times. V and J are TRBV28 and TRBJ2-7; D possibly corresponds to TRBD2 (6 bases). The CDR3 is made up of 13 amino acids. Germline V lookup: CDR1 MDHEN, CDR2 SYDVKM. V was trimmed by 6 bases and J by 9 bases, leaving 18 bases between them. CDR3 residues: CASREGRASRQYF. The CDR3 coding sequence is TGTGCCAGCAGGGAGGGCCGGGCAAGTCGGCAGTACTTC.

The CDR3 region is CASSPGDPSIQYF. The CDR3 nucleotides are TGTGCCAGCTCACCGGGAGATCCTAGCATTCAGTACTTC. V gene TRBV18 combines with J gene TRBJ2-4, with D possibly TRBD2 on 5 matching bases. Trimming left V 3 bases short and J 9 bases short, with 12 bases between. Per germline, CDR1 KGHSH and CDR2 LQKENI. The CDR3 has 13 amino acids.

This clonotype was counted between two and nine times. This rearrangement joins TRBV20-1 to TRBJ2-4, with D uncertain. Trimming left V 7 bases short and J 9 bases short, with 10 bases between. The CDR3 length is 10 residues. Looked up from germline, CDR1 is DFQATT and CDR2 is SNEGSKA (reference sequence). Here the CDR3 DNA reads TGCAGTGTCCAGTACCGCATTCAGTACTTC. Translating it yields CSVQYRIQYF.

This clonotype appeared many times. V is TRBV2 and J is TRBJ1-5; TRBD1 matches 9 bases. The trim removed 4 bases at V and 4 bases at J, leaving 5 bases unmatched. Germline assignment: CDR1 SNHLY and CDR2 FYNNEI. The CDR3 covers 15 residues. The CDR3 region is CASSVVGQGNQPQHF. CDR3 nucleotide sequence: TGTGCCAGCAGTGTCGTCGGACAGGGGAATCAGCCCCAGCATTTT.

This clonotype came up many times. This chain connects TRBV2 to TRBJ2-7, with 9 nucleotides matching TRBD1. The germline CDR1 and CDR2 sequences are SNHLY and FYNNEI. This CDR3 has 13 residues. The V gene end was trimmed by 10 bases and the J gene end by 4 bases; junction bases not matched to a gene: 8. Here the CDR3 DNA reads TGTGCCACATCACAGGGGGCGGTATACGAGCAGTACTTC. Translating it yields CATSQGAVYEQYF. Variable domain in full (rest from reference TRBV2 and TRBJ2-7): EPEVTQTPSHQVTQMGQEVILRCVPISNHLYFYWYRQILGQKVEFLVSFYNNEISEKSEIFDDQFSVERPDGSNFTLKIRSTKLEDSAMYFCATSQGAVYEQYFGPGTRLTVT.

This clonotype was seen many times. V gene TRBV7-2 combines with J gene TRBJ1-1; 8 nucleotides agree with TRBD1. V was pared by 10 bases and J by 4 bases, with 8 bases of the junction left unmatched. Germline lookup yields CDR1 SGHTA and CDR2 FQGNSA. CDR3 size: 13 residues. CDR3 nucleotides: TGTGCCATCAAGGACAGGGCGTTCACTGAAGCTTTCTTT. Encoded protein: CAIKDRAFTEAFF.

Many counts were recorded for this clonotype. The V gene is TRBV10-3, the J gene TRBJ2-6; perhaps TRBD2 as D (7 bases). V was shortened by 5 bases and J by 1 base, with 12 bases between the two germline ends. This CDR3 has 16 residues. Germline V gene sequence: CDR1 ENHRY, CDR2 SYGVKD. CDR3 in amino acids: CAISSGGASGANVLTF. The CDR3 DNA sequence: TGTGCCATCAGTTCGGGGGGCGCGTCTGGGGCCAACGTCCTGACTTTC.

This clonotype was detected many times. This chain joins TRBV10-3 and TRBJ2-7, with unresolved D. Germline V gene lookup returns CDR1 ENHRY and CDR2 SYGVKD. V gave up 11 bases and J gave up 5 bases, with 22 bases separating them. CDR3 length equals 14 residues. CDR3 protein: CAVTERGVTNEQYF. The DNA for the CDR3 is TGTGCCGTCACCGAGCGTGGGGTGACAAACGAGCAGTACTTC.

This rearrangement joins TRBV9 to TRBJ2-7, with no clear D. This CDR3 comprises 15 residues. V was shortened by 0 bases and J by 0 bases, with 10 bases between the two germline ends. Germline V gene lookup returns CDR1 SGDLS and CDR2 YYNGEE. CDR3 residues: CASSVGAESSYEQYF. In DNA, the CDR3 is TGTGCCAGCAGCGTAGGCGCGGAGAGCTCCTACGAGCAGTACTTC.

This chain joins TRBV7-9 and TRBJ2-1; D is ambiguous. This CDR3 comprises 13 residues. The V gene's germline CDR1 is SEHNR and CDR2 FQNEAQ (reference sequence). V lost 5 bases, J lost 8 bases, and 13 bases lay in between. The CDR3 spells CASSPNLRDEQFF. The CDR3 DNA reads as TGTGCCAGCAGCCCCAACTTAAGGGATGAGCAGTTCTTC.

This clonotype was recorded many times. This chain connects TRBV28 to TRBJ2-7; tentative D call: TRBD2 (5 bases). V lost 7 bases and J 4 bases, leaving 14 bases between the germline ends. CDR1 is MDHEN, CDR2 SYDVKM, per germline. This CDR3 region has 13 residues. The chain's CDR3 is CASTSWETYEQYF. The CDR3 coding sequence is TGTGCCAGCACCTCATGGGAGACATACGAGCAGTACTTC. Supplemented by reference TRBV28 and TRBJ2-7, the full variable domain reads DVKVTQSSRYLVKRTGEKVFLECVQDMDHENMFWYRQDPGLGLRLIYFSYDVKMKEKGDIPEGYSVSREKKERFSLILESASTNQTSMYLCASTSWETYEQYFGPGTRLTVT.

The V call is TRBV30, the J call TRBJ2-4; 9 nucleotides align to TRBD2. V gave up 6 bases and J gave up 6 bases; unmatched junction bases: 6. CDR1 GTSNPN and CDR2 SVGIG come from the germline V gene (reference sequence). There are 13 residues in the CDR3. Written as DNA, the CDR3 is TGTGCCTGTACAGCGGGAGGTGGAAACATTCAGTACTTC. The encoded protein is CACTAGGGNIQYF.

The V and J genes are TRBV19 and TRBJ2-4; TRBD2 agrees at 9 bases. This CDR3 spans 18 amino acids. Germline lookup yields CDR1 LNHDA and CDR2 SQIVND (reference sequence). Trimming at V came to 6 bases and at J to 7 bases, leaving 19 bases not matched to a gene. DNA for the CDR3: TGTGCCAGTAGCATCCTCAGCCCCGTTAGCGGGAGTCGGAACATTCAGTACTTC. It encodes CASSILSPVSGSRNIQYF.

This clonotype was observed at least ten times. The V and J genes are TRBV19 and TRBJ1-1; 9 nucleotides agree with TRBD1. V shed 7 bases, J shed 1 base, and the junction held 13 bases outside the gene matches. CDR3 size: 17 residues. In germline, CDR1 is LNHDA, CDR2 SQIVND (reference sequence). In nucleotides, the CDR3 is TGTGCCAGTACCGCCACGGACAGGGGATTGGGGAACACTGAAGCTTTCTTT. It specifies CASTATDRGLGNTEAFF.

This clonotype has a handful of counts. CDR3 sequence: CASSFKAGGGYEQYF. For the CDR3, the DNA is TGTGCCAGCAGCTTCAAAGCGGGAGGGGGTTACGAGCAGTACTTC. V gene TRBV7-9 combines with J gene TRBJ2-7, with 10 bases matching TRBD2. The CDR3 is made up of 15 amino acids. The J segment lost 4 bases and the V segment lost 3 bases, leaving 6 bases of the junction unmatched. The germline V gene encodes CDR1 SEHNR and CDR2 FQNEAQ (reference sequence).

Of note for this clonotype: This sequence may be a read error, since a much larger clone differs from it by one base. V gene TRBV6-1 combines with J gene TRBJ1-2; D call uncertain. This CDR3 has 11 residues. Germline V gives CDR1 MNHNS, CDR2 SASEGT. The V end was cut by 6 bases, the J end by 13 bases, with 15 bases between. The CDR3 loop is CASRAGLSCTF. The CDR3 region has the DNA TGTGCCAGCAGAGCAGGACTCAGCTGCACCTTC.

This clonotype was counted ten times or more. The CDR3 DNA sequence: TGTGCCAGCAATACACGGGGGAAGAGTCCCTACGAGCAGTACTTC. Translation gives CASNTRGKSPYEQYF. The rearrangement uses TRBV27 and TRBJ2-7, with a tentative D call TRBD2 (6 bases). This CDR3 comprises 15 residues. Trimming stripped 7 bases from V and 2 bases from J, with 18 bases between. CDR1 MNHEY and CDR2 SMNVEV come from the germline V gene (reference sequence).

V and J are TRBV11-2 and TRBJ2-5; 12 bases line up with TRBD2. CDR1 is SGHAT, CDR2 FQNNGV, per germline. Trimming cost V 5 bases and J 7 bases; bases outside gene matches: 8. CDR3 size: 15 residues. The CDR3 reads CASSATSGSSGTQYF. CDR3 DNA sequence: TGTGCCAGCAGCGCGACTAGCGGGAGTTCTGGGACCCAGTACTTC. Full variable domain (outside the CDR3, taken from reference TRBV11-2 and TRBJ2-5): EAGVAQSPRYKIIEKRQSVAFWCNPISGHATLYWYQQILGQGPKLLIQFQNNGVVDDSQLPKDRFSAERLKGVDSTLKIQPAKLEDSAVYLCASSATSGSSGTQYFGPGTRLLVL.

V and J are TRBV19 and TRBJ1-2; no reliable D call. V shed 4 bases and J shed 4 bases, with 13 bases lying between them. Germline values: CDR1 LNHDA, CDR2 SQIVND (reference sequence). This CDR3 region has 14 residues. The CDR3 loop is CASSSGQFGYGYTF. For the CDR3, the DNA is TGTGCCAGTAGTAGTGGGCAGTTCGGCTATGGCTACACCTTC.

The chain carries TRBV14 and TRBJ2-5; TRBD1 is a possible D gene (5 bases). V was pared by 2 bases and J by 3 bases, with 13 bases between. The CDR3 contains 15 residues. Looked up from germline, CDR1 is SGHDN and CDR2 is FVKESK. The DNA of the CDR3 is TGTGCCAGCAGCCAACAGGGTGGAGCAAAAGAGACCCAGTACTTC. It is translated as CASSQQGGAKETQYF.

A remark on this clonotype: A much larger clone sits a single nucleotide away, making a read error possible. This chain links TRBV29-1 with TRBJ2-5; D is possibly TRBD1 (5 bases). V lost 7 bases, J lost 6 bases, and 12 bases lay in between. CDR1 is SQVTM and CDR2 is ANQGSEA in the germline V gene. The CDR3 covers 11 residues. The CDR3 protein is CSGAKGKTQYF. CDR3 DNA: TGCAGCGGGGCTAAGGGGAAGACCCAGTACTTC.

This clonotype was seen repeatedly, ten times or more. V is TRBV12-3 or TRBV12-4 and J is TRBJ2-2; TRBD2 matches 7 bases. J gave up 5 bases and V 5 bases, and 17 bases lay outside the gene matches. This CDR3 contains 18 residues. As DNA, the CDR3 is TGTGCCAGCAGTCCCCCGGCGGGAGTGGTTTCCGTGACCGGGGAGCTGTTTTTT. Its translation: CASSPPAGVVSVTGELFF.

Many counts were recorded for this clonotype. The gene calls are TRBV10-3 and TRBJ1-2, with 9 bases identical to TRBD1. V lost 3 bases, J lost 7 bases, and 12 bases stayed unmatched. The length of the CDR3 is 16 residues. The germline gives CDR1 ENHRY, CDR2 SYGVKD. Here the CDR3 reads CAISDGRDRANLGYTF. DNA of the CDR3: TGTGCCATCAGTGACGGGCGGGACAGGGCTAATCTTGGCTACACCTTC.